Sequencing of this T cell receptor beta chain was carried out in a study of blood T cell repertoires in COVID-19. Turning to the study itself: T cells, B-cell-depleted T cells, or PBMCs supplied cDNA or gDNA.

The germline V gene has CDR1 SNHLY and CDR2 FYNNEI. V lost 6 bases to trimming and J lost 0 bases, with 12 bases between them. This CDR3 contains 14 residues. Original processing notes: Reference gene primer amplification gave nucleated cell count estimates. Only in-frame clones appear in the TCRdb table, and some are missing; sequencing was by immunoSEQ multiplex PCR. V and J calls and clone size are those listed in that table; D and trimming were worked out from the DNA. Of fewer than 70,000 clones in the sample, approximately 85% were seen once. Material: peripheral blood. The chain combines TRBV2 with TRBJ2-7; a weak D match, TRBD1 (6 bases). The origin of this receptor is a man aged 45-65 years with acute or convalescent COVID-19. The CDR3 DNA follows: TGTGCCAGCAGCGATCAGGGGAGCTCCTACGAGCAGTACTTC. Translating it yields CASSDQGSSYEQYF.